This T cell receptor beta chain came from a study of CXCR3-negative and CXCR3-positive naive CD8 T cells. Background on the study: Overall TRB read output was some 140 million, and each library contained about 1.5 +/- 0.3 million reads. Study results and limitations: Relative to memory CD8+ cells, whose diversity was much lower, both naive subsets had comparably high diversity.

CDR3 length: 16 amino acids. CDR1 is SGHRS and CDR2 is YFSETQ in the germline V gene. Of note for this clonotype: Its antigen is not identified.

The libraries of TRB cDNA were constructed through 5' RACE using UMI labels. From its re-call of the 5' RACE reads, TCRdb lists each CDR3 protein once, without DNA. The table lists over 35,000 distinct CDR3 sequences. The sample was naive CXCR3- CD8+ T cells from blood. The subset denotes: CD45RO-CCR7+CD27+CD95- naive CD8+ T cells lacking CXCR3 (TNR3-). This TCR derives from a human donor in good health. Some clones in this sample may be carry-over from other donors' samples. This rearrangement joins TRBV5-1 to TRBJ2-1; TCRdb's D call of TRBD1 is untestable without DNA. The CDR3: CASSFPIDTGGDEQFF.